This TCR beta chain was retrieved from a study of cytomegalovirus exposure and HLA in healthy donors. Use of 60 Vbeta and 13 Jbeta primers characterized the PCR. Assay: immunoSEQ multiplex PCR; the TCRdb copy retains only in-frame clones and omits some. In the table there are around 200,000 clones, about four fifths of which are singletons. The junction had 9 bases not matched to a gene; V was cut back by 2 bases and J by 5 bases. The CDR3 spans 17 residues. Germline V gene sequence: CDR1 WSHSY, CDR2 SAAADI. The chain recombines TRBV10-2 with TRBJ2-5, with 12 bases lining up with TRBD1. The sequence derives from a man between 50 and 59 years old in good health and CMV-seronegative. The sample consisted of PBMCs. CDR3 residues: CASSERWGQGALETQYF. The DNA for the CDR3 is TGCGCCAGCAGTGAGAGGTGGGGACAGGGGGCCCTTGAGACCCAGTACTTC.